The 15 T cell receptor beta chains given below trace back to one sample, sequenced in a study of Tregs in tolerant kidney transplant recipients. Here immunoSEQ multiplex PCR was the method, and the copy in TCRdb shows in-frame clones only, minus some. The sample lists about 69,000 clones; 70% to 90% were seen once. This specimen was CD4+ T cells from blood, taken before the transplant. Source of these receptors: a human donor who received a combined kidney and bone marrow transplant.

This chain joins TRBV7-9 and TRBJ1-3; maybe TRBD1 (5 bases). The CDR3 contains 17 residues. CDR1 and CDR2 (germline): SEHNR, FQNEAQ (reference sequence). The ends were cut back, 1 base at V and 0 bases at J, with 13 bases in the middle. CDR3 residues: CASSLVRQKNSGNTIYF. The CDR3 DNA sequence: TGTGCCAGCAGCTTAGTGCGACAGAAAAACTCTGGAAACACCATATATTTT.

The V gene is TRBV2, the J gene TRBJ2-7, with 13 bases matching TRBD2. CDR3 length: 15 residues. Per the germline V gene, CDR1 is SNHLY and CDR2 is FYNNEI. The V gene end was trimmed by 5 bases and the J gene end by 6 bases; junction bases not matched to a gene: 7. CDR3 in amino acids: CASSYTSGRAPEQYF. The CDR3 DNA reads as TGTGCCAGCAGTTATACTAGCGGGAGGGCCCCCGAGCAGTACTTC.

This clone was counted a few times. The genes are TRBV6-6 and TRBJ1-5, with TRBD1 matching 7 bases. V trimming: 6 bases; J trimming: 2 bases; junction bases outside the gene matches: 7. This CDR3 region has 15 residues. Germline-derived CDR1 and CDR2 are MNHNY and SVGAGI (reference sequence). The CDR3 DNA sequence: TGTGCCAGCAGCCCCACCGGGACAGGCAATCAGCCCCAGCATTTT. It encodes CASSPTGTGNQPQHF.

The CDR3 DNA sequence: TGCGCCAGCAGTGCAGGGGCCTACGAGCAGTACTTC. This sequence encodes CASSAGAYEQYF. The V and J genes are TRBV10-1 and TRBJ2-7; the D gene is possibly TRBD1 (6 bases). Trimming stripped 4 bases from V and 2 bases from J, with 6 bases between. This CDR3 has 12 residues. Germline-derived CDR1 and CDR2 are WNHNN and SYGVQD (reference sequence).

The chain joins TRBV4-3 to TRBJ1-3; TRBD1 matches at 9 bases. The ends lost 0 bases at V and 3 bases at J; junction bases unmatched: 3. The CDR3 sequence is 16 residues long. Germline V CDR1 and CDR2: LGHNA, YSLEER. DNA of the CDR3: TGCGCCAGCAGCCAAGATACAGGGGGCGTTGGAAACACCATATATTTT. Translated, it gives CASSQDTGGVGNTIYF.

This chain uses TRBV13 with TRBJ2-5; TRBD1 is a possible D gene (6 bases). The V and J ends lost 7 bases and 5 bases respectively, with 23 bases between them. The germline V gene has CDR1 PRHDT and CDR2 FYEKMQ (reference sequence). The CDR3 totals 16 residues. The CDR3: CASNSVTGWGRETQYF. The CDR3 DNA follows: TGTGCCAGCAACTCCGTCACCGGGTGGGGGCGTGAGACCCAGTACTTC.

V usage is TRBV28 and J usage is TRBJ2-2, with 10 bases identical to TRBD1. CDR1 is MDHEN and CDR2 is SYDVKM in the germline V gene. Losses at the gene ends were 6 bases for V and 7 bases for J; bases not matched to a gene: 5. The CDR3 is 14 residues long. In nucleotides, the CDR3 is TGTGCCAGCAGAAGGACAGGGGGGAACGGGGAGCTGTTTTTT. Its protein is CASRRTGGNGELFF. Complete variable domain (other parts from reference TRBV28 and TRBJ2-2): DVKVTQSSRYLVKRTGEKVFLECVQDMDHENMFWYRQDPGLGLRLIYFSYDVKMKEKGDIPEGYSVSREKKERFSLILESASTNQTSMYLCASRRTGGNGELFFGEGSRLTVL.

The chain is built from TRBV15 and TRBJ2-3, with 13 bases identical to TRBD2. With 1 base clipped from V and 4 bases from J, the junction kept 5 bases outside the gene matches. Germline-derived CDR1 and CDR2 are LNHNV and YYDKDF (reference sequence). The CDR3 has 17 amino acids. CDR3 region: CATSRARTSGSPDTQYF. CDR3 nucleotide sequence: TGTGCCACCAGCAGAGCTCGGACTAGCGGGAGCCCAGATACGCAGTATTTT.

The chain employs TRBV7-3 and TRBJ2-1; 12 bases line up with TRBD2. J was trimmed by 5 bases and V by 5 bases; bases with no gene match: 19. Germline CDR1 reads SGHTA; CDR2 reads FQGTGA. The CDR3 length is 20 residues. CDR3 in amino acids: CASSPIGLAGKGGGNNEQFF. The DNA for the CDR3 is TGTGCCAGCAGCCCTATAGGACTAGCGGGAAAGGGGGGGGGAAACAATGAGCAGTTCTTC.

The chain couples TRBV5-6 to TRBJ1-2; 11 bases are a match to TRBD1. CDR1 is SGHDT, CDR2 YYEEEE, per germline. This CDR3 spans 13 amino acids. J lost 7 bases, V lost 5 bases, and 4 bases had no gene match. The CDR3 reads CASSPDRGLGYTF. The CDR3 DNA sequence: TGTGCCAGCAGTCCGGACAGGGGGCTTGGCTACACCTTC. The variable domain in full, completed from reference TRBV5-6 and TRBJ1-2, reads DAGVTQSPTHLIKTRGQQVTLRCSPKSGHDTVSWYQQALGQGPQFIFQYYEEEERQRGNFPDRFSGHQFPNYSSELNVNALLLGDSALYLCASSPDRGLGYTFGSGTRLTVV.

V usage is TRBV2 and J usage is TRBJ2-2; a weak D match, TRBD1 (7 bases). The CDR3 is made up of 15 amino acids. V lost 5 bases, J lost 6 bases, and 16 bases lay in between. CDR1 is SNHLY and CDR2 is FYNNEI in the germline V gene. This CDR3 reads CASSPQGGLSGELFF. CDR3 in DNA: TGTGCCAGCAGTCCGCAGGGGGGATTATCCGGGGAGCTGTTTTTT.

J is TRBJ2-2 and V is TRBV19, with 7 bases identical to TRBD2. Per the germline V gene, CDR1 is LNHDA and CDR2 is SQIVND (reference sequence). CDR3 length equals 15 residues. Losses at the gene ends were 3 bases for V and 10 bases for J; bases not matched to a gene: 11. The CDR3 region has the DNA TGTGCCAGTAGTATGGGGTGGCTAGCGGTGCAGGAGCTGTTTTTT. Protein: CASSMGWLAVQELFF. The full variable domain, in which reference TRBV19 and TRBJ2-2 provide the parts outside the CDR3, is DGGITQSPKYLFRKEGQNVTLSCEQNLNHDAMYWYRQDPGQGLRLIYYSQIVNDFQKGDIAEGYSVSREKKESFPLTVTSAQKNPTAFYLCASSMGWLAVQELFFGEGSRLTVL.

V and J are TRBV5-1 and TRBJ2-1, with D tentatively TRBD2 (5 bases). The germline gives CDR1 SGHRS, CDR2 YFSETQ. CDR3 length: 15 amino acids. Trimming left V 0 bases short and J 0 bases short, with 7 bases between. The CDR3 bases are TGCGCCAGCAGCTTGGCGGGGTCCTCCTACAATGAGCAGTTCTTC. Amino acids: CASSLAGSSYNEQFF.

The V and J genes are TRBV5-1 and TRBJ1-4; D unresolved. V lost 0 bases to trimming and J lost 5 bases, with 8 bases between them. The CDR3 covers 14 residues. CDR1 SGHRS and CDR2 YFSETQ come from the germline V gene. The CDR3 region has the DNA TGCGCCAGCAGCTTGGCCAGTCAGAATGAAAAACTGTTTTTT. It translates to CASSLASQNEKLFF. The variable domain in full, with the rest retrieved from reference TRBV5-1 and TRBJ1-4, is KAGVTQTPRYLIKTRGQQVTLSCSPISGHRSVSWYQQTPGQGLQFLFEYFSETQRNKGNFPGRFSGRQFSNSRSEMNVSTLELGDSALYLCASSLASQNEKLFFGSGTQLSVL.

This clone has only a few counts. The chain has TRBV9 and TRBJ2-5; D is perhaps TRBD1 (6 bases). Germline CDR1 SGDLS, CDR2 YYNGEE. With 0 bases removed from V and 5 bases from J, the gap between germline ends came to 14 bases. CDR3 length equals 15 residues. The CDR3 reads CASSVAVGTRETQYF. In DNA, the CDR3 is TGTGCCAGCAGCGTAGCGGTGGGGACACGGGAGACCCAGTACTTC. The full variable domain, with the rest looked up from reference TRBV9 and TRBJ2-5, is DSGVTQTPKHLITATGQRVTLRCSPRSGDLSVYWYQQSLDQGLQFLIQYYNGEERAKGNILERFSAQQFPDLHSELNLSSLELGDSALYFCASSVAVGTRETQYFGPGTRLLVL.